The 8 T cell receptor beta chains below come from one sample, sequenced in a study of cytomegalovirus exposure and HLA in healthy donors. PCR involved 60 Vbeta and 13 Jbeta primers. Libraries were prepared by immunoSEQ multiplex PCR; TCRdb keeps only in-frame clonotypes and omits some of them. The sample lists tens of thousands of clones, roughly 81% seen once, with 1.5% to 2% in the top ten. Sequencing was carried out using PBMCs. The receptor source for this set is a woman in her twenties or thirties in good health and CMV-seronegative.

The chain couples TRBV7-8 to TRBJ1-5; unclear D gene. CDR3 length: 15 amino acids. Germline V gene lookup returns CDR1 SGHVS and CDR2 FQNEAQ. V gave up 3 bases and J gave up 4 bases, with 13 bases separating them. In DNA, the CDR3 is TGTGCCAGCAGCTTTCGGGATTCTGCAAATCAGCCCCAGCATTTT. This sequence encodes CASSFRDSANQPQHF.

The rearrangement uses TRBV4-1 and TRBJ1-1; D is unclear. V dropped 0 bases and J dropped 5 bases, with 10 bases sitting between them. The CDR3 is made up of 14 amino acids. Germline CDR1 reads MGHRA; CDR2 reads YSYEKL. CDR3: CASSQDRTATEAFF. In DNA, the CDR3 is TGCGCCAGCAGCCAAGACCGAACCGCGACTGAAGCTTTCTTT.

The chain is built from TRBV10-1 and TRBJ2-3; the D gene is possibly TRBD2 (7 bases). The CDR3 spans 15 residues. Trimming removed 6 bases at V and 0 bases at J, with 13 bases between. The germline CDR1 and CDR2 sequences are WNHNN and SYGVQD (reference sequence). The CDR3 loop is CASREGGGSTDTQYF. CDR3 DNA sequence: TGCGCCAGCAGGGAAGGGGGGGGTAGCACAGATACGCAGTATTTT.

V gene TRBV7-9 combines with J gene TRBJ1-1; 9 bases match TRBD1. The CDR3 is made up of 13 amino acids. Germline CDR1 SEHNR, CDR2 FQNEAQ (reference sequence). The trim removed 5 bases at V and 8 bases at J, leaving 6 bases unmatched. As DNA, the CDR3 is TGTGCCAGCAGCCGGGACAGGGTGGGAGAAGCTTTCTTT. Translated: CASSRDRVGEAFF. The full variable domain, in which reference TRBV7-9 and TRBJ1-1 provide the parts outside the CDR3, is DTGVSQNPRHKITKRGQNVTFRCDPISEHNRLYWYRQTLGQGPEFLTYFQNEAQLEKSRLLSDRFSAERPKGSFSTLEIQRTEQGDSAMYLCASSRDRVGEAFFGQGTRLTVV.

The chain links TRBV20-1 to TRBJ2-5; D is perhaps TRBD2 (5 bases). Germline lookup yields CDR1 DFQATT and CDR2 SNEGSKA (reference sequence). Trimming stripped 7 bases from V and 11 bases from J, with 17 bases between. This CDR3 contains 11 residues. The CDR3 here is CSVTRLSGQYF. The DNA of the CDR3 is TGCAGTGTTACCCGACTCTCGGGGCAGTACTTC.

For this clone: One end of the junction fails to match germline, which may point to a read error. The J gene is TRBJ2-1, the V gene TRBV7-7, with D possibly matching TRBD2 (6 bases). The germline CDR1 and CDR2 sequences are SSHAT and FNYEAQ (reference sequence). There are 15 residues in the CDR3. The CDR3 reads CASSLMEGPPNEQFF. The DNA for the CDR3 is TGTGCTAGCAGCTTGATGGAGGGCCCTCCGAATGAGCAGTTCTTC.

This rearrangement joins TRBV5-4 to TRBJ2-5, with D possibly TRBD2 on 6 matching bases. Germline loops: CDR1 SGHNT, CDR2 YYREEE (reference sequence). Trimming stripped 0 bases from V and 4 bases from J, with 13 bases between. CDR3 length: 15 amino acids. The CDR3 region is CASSLDQVGGETQYF. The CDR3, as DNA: TGTGCCAGCAGCTTGGACCAGGTGGGGGGAGAGACCCAGTACTTC. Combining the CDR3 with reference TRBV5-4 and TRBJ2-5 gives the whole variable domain ETGVTQSPTHLIKTRGQQVTLRCSSQSGHNTVSWYQQALGQGPQFIFQYYREEENGRGNFPPRFSGLQFPNYSSELNVNALELDDSALYLCASSLDQVGGETQYFGPGTRLLVL.

Here the CDR3 reads CASTKLAGDQEQYF. Written as DNA, the CDR3 is TGTGCCAGCACCAAACTAGCGGGAGATCAGGAGCAGTACTTC. This chain joins TRBV7-6 and TRBJ2-7; 11 positions agree with TRBD2. The V gene's germline CDR1 is SGHVS and CDR2 FNYEAQ. The junction had 9 bases not matched to a gene; V was cut back by 7 bases and J by 7 bases. This CDR3 contains 14 residues.